The 15 T cell receptor beta chains below all came from one sample that was sequenced in a study of blood T cell repertoires in COVID-19. Libraries were prepared by immunoSEQ multiplex PCR; TCRdb keeps only in-frame clonotypes and omits some of them. The data hold some 290,000 clones, with about 90% observed a single time. Material: peripheral blood. All receptors come from a woman aged 40 to 49 with COVID-19, enrolled during active disease.

A few counts support this clone. This chain uses TRBV5-1 with TRBJ1-3, with D perhaps matching TRBD1 (5 bases). The germline V gene encodes CDR1 SGHRS and CDR2 YFSETQ. The CDR3 extends over 15 amino acids. Between the trimmed V and J ends, which lost 4 bases and 3 bases, there was a span of 14 bases. The CDR3 bases are TGCGCCAGCAGCGCCGACAGTGCCGGTGGAAACACCATATATTTT. Residues: CASSADSAGGNTIYF.

The chain recombines TRBV27 with TRBJ2-7; possible D gene TRBD1, 6 bases. Trimming cost V 2 bases and J 2 bases, with 10 bases left between them. CDR3 length equals 14 residues. In germline, CDR1 is MNHEY, CDR2 SMNVEV (reference sequence). The CDR3 protein is CASSLGTPPYEQYF. The CDR3 DNA sequence: TGTGCCAGCAGTTTAGGGACACCTCCCTACGAGCAGTACTTC.

This chain joins TRBV30 and TRBJ1-2, with TRBD1 identical over 7 bases. The CDR3 totals 13 residues. V was clipped by 8 bases and J by 2 bases; unmatched bases: 8. Germline CDR1 reads GTSNPN; CDR2 reads SVGIG (reference sequence). CDR3 loop: CAGPDRENYGYTF. The CDR3 bases are TGTGCCGGACCAGACAGGGAGAACTATGGCTACACCTTC.

About this clone itself: An end of the junction does not agree with germline; a read error may underlie this. The CDR3 spells CASSSSTSGEQFF. The CDR3 DNA follows: TGTGCTAGCAGCTCCTCTACTAGCGGCGAGCAGTTCTTC. This chain joins TRBV7-7 and TRBJ2-1, with TRBD2 identical over 8 bases. The length of the CDR3 is 13 residues. Looked up from germline, CDR1 is SSHAT and CDR2 is FNYEAQ (reference sequence).

V gene TRBV6-5 combines with J gene TRBJ2-1, with 8 bases matching TRBD2. The CDR3 length is 15 residues. Per the germline V gene, CDR1 is MNHEY and CDR2 is SVGAGI. J lost 4 bases, V lost 5 bases, and 7 bases had no gene match. This CDR3 is CASSKSGTSYNEQFF. For the CDR3, the DNA is TGTGCCAGCAGTAAATCCGGGACTAGTTACAATGAGCAGTTCTTC.

The J gene is TRBJ2-1, the V gene TRBV7-2; D unresolved. The CDR3 is 14 amino acids. Germline V gene lookup returns CDR1 SGHTA and CDR2 FQGNSA. Trimming pared 4 bases from V and 4 bases from J, leaving 11 bases between. The chain's CDR3 is CASSSSSGYNEQFF. The CDR3, as DNA: TGTGCCAGCAGCTCTTCATCGGGTTACAATGAGCAGTTCTTC.

This clone was counted between two and nine times. The genes are TRBV19 and TRBJ2-5, with TRBD1 as a possible D gene (6 bases). The CDR3 is made up of 14 amino acids. Trimming stripped 2 bases from V and 1 base from J, with 8 bases between. CDR1 LNHDA and CDR2 SQIVND come from the germline V gene (reference sequence). CDR3 DNA sequence: TGTGCCAGTAGTATAAGGGGGACCCAAGAGACCCAGTACTTC. Its protein is CASSIRGTQETQYF.

This clone showed up just once. This rearrangement joins TRBV11-1 to TRBJ2-7, with TRBD1 matching 8 bases. Germline lookup yields CDR1 SGHAT and CDR2 FQDESV (reference sequence). The trim removed 4 bases at V and 6 bases at J, leaving 11 bases unmatched. The CDR3 extends over 15 amino acids. CDR3 sequence: CASSSLGQGMGEQYF. CDR3 DNA sequence: TGTGCCAGCAGCTCCTTAGGACAGGGTATGGGCGAGCAGTACTTC. Variable domain in full (rest from reference TRBV11-1 and TRBJ2-7): EAEVAQSPRYKITEKSQAVAFWCDPISGHATLYWYRQILGQGPELLVQFQDESVVDDSQLPKDRFSAERLKGVDSTLKIQPAELGDSAMYLCASSSLGQGMGEQYFGPGTRLTVT.

The gene calls are TRBV2 and TRBJ1-2, with 8 bases fitting TRBD1. Germline CDR1 SNHLY, CDR2 FYNNEI. The CDR3 loop spans 13 amino acids. With 7 bases clipped from V and 6 bases from J, the junction kept 7 bases outside the gene matches. The CDR3 coding sequence is TGTGCCAGCACTAGGGCAGGGGGCGATGGCTACACCTTC. It codes for CASTRAGGDGYTF.

Worth noting for this clone: At one end, the junction sequence differs from germline, possibly due to a read error. V usage is TRBV10-3 and J usage is TRBJ2-5, with D possibly matching TRBD2 (6 bases). This CDR3 has 15 amino acids. CDR1 and CDR2 (germline): ENHRY, SYGVKD. CDR3 region: CAISESLGPGEIQYF. CDR3 nucleotides: TGTGCCATCAGTGAGTCCTTGGGTCCGGGAGAGATCCAGTACTTC.

The chain has TRBV7-2 and TRBJ1-6; 7 positions agree with TRBD1. The CDR3 is made up of 17 amino acids. V gave up 2 bases and J gave up 6 bases; unmatched junction bases: 10. The V gene's germline CDR1 is SGHTA and CDR2 FQGNSA. The CDR3 sequence: CASSLKGQMMGNSPLHF. CDR3 nucleotide sequence: TGTGCCAGCAGCTTAAAGGGACAGATGATGGGTAATTCACCCCTCCACTTT.

The genes are TRBV4-3 and TRBJ1-1, with TRBD1 matching 7 bases. The trim removed 0 bases at V and 3 bases at J, leaving 4 bases unmatched. The CDR3 has 15 amino acids. Germline-derived CDR1 and CDR2 are LGHNA and YSLEER. Written as DNA, the CDR3 is TGCGCCAGCAGCCAAGATGATAGGGGGCACACTGAAGCTTTCTTT. It translates to CASSQDDRGHTEAFF.

The chain joins TRBV5-6 to TRBJ2-3, with D uncertain. From germline, CDR1 is SGHDT and CDR2 YYEEEE. Trimming shortened V by 2 bases and J by 1 base, and 14 bases separated the two germline ends. The CDR3 extends over 16 amino acids. The CDR3 nucleotides read TGTGCCAGCAGCTTATTTTCCTGGCAGGGCACAGATACGCAGTATTTT. It is translated as CASSLFSWQGTDTQYF.

This clone showed up many times. This sample includes further DNA sequences coding for the same CDR3. The chain joins TRBV19 to TRBJ1-5; the D is unclear. Trimming cost V 4 bases and J 3 bases, with 16 bases left between them. CDR1 is LNHDA, CDR2 SQIVND, per germline (reference sequence). This CDR3 region has 16 residues. The CDR3 reads CASSTPTRGNNQPQHF. CDR3 sequence (DNA): TGTGCCAGTAGTACCCCCACCCGGGGTAACAATCAGCCCCAGCATTTT. Based on the CDR3 plus reference TRBV19 and TRBJ1-5, the full variable domain is DGGITQSPKYLFRKEGQNVTLSCEQNLNHDAMYWYRQDPGQGLRLIYYSQIVNDFQKGDIAEGYSVSREKKESFPLTVTSAQKNPTAFYLCASSTPTRGNNQPQHFGDGTRLSIL.

V usage is TRBV3-1 (or the pseudogene TRBV3-2) and J usage is TRBJ1-4, with D perhaps matching TRBD1 (5 bases). CDR3 length: 16 amino acids. V was shortened by 0 bases and J by 7 bases, with 15 bases between the two germline ends. Germline loops: CDR1 LGHDT, CDR2 YNNKEL (reference sequence). The chain's CDR3 is CASSQDKTGGGEKLFF. The DNA for the CDR3 is TGTGCCAGCAGCCAAGATAAGACCGGGGGAGGTGAAAAACTGTTTTTT.